This T cell receptor (beta chain) is drawn from a study of monozygotic twins with inflammatory bowel disease. Study-level findings and limits: The authors note that differing immunosuppressive treatments may have added variability to patient repertoires.

The CDR3 length is 16 residues. As for this clonotype: Antigen: not known.

No DNA is given; TCRdb re-called the 5' RACE reads and lists each CDR3 protein once. The sample features about 110,000 distinct CDR3 sequences, with 9.5% to 15% in its top ten. The chain recombines TRBV12-3 or TRBV12-4 with TRBJ2-2; TCRdb designates TRBD1, a call that cannot be tested without DNA. The TCR sequence derives from a human donor with ulcerative colitis or Crohn's disease, or a healthy co-twin of an affected twin (not recorded which). Material for sequencing was blood. CDR3 sequence: CASSLWDRVSSGELFF.